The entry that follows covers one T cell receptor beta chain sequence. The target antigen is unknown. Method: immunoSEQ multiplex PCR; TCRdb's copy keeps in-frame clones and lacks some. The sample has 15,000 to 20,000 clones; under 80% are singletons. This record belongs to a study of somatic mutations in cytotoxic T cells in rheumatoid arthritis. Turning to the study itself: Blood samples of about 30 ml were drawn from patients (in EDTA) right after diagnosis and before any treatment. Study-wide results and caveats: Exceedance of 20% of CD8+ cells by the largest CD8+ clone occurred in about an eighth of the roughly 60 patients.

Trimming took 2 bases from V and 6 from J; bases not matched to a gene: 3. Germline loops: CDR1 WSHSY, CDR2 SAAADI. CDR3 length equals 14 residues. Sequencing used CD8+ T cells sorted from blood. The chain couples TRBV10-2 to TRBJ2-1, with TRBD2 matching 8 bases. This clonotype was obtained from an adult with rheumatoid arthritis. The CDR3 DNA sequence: TGCGCCAGCAGTGAGGCTAGCGGGTCCAATGAGCAGTTCTTC. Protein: CASSEASGSNEQFF.